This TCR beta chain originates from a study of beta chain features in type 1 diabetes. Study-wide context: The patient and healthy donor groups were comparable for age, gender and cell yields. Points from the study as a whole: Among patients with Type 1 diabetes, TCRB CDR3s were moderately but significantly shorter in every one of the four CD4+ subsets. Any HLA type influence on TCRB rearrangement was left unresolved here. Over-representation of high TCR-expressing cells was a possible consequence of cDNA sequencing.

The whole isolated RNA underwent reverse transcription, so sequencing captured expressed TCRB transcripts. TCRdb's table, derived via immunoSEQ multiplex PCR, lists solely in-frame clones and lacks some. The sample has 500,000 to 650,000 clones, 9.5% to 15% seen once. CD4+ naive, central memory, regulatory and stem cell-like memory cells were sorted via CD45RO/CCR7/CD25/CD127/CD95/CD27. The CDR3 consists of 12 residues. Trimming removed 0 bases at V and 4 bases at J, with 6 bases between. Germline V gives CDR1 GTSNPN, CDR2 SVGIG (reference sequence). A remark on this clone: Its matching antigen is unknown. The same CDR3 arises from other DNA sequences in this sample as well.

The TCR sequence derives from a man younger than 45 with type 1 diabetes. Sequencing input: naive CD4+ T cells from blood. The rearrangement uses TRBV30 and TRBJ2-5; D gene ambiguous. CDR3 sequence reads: CAWSVPPETQYF. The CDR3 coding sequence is TGTGCCTGGAGTGTGCCTCCAGAGACCCAGTACTTC.